This entry lists 20 T cell receptor beta chains sequenced from one sample in a study of beta chain features in type 1 diabetes. As every portion of the isolated RNA was reverse transcribed, the sequencing read expressed TCRB transcripts. Profiling relied on immunoSEQ multiplex PCR, and the TCRdb table lists in-frame clones only, not all of them. The sample carries around 280,000 clones, roughly 8% recorded once. The sequencing input was central memory CD4+ T cells from blood. All receptors come from a woman aged 18 to 35 in good health.

The chain has TRBV5-4 and TRBJ2-3, with D maybe TRBD2 (5 bases). Germline V gene data show CDR1 as SGHNT and CDR2 as YYREEE (reference sequence). V lost 1 base, J lost 2 bases, and 14 bases lay in between. The CDR3 sequence is 16 residues long. The CDR3 region is CASSLRRASNTDTQYF. The CDR3, as DNA: TGTGCCAGCAGCTTGCGGCGGGCGTCTAACACAGATACGCAGTATTTT.

This clone was detected a few times. V is TRBV9 and J is TRBJ2-5; D gene unclear. In germline, CDR1 is SGDLS, CDR2 YYNGEE. The CDR3 length is 17 residues. V gave up 0 bases and J gave up 1 base, with 16 bases separating them. DNA for the CDR3: TGTGCCAGCAGCGTAGGGTCGGGCAGAGTTGGCCAAGAGACCCAGTACTTC. Encoded protein: CASSVGSGRVGQETQYF.

At least ten counts were recorded for this clone. The V and J genes are TRBV21-1 and TRBJ1-1; the table's D call of TRBD1 was not tested on the DNA. TRBV21-1 is classified as a pseudogene. This CDR3 contains 12 residues. This CDR3 reads CASRYGTEEAFF. In DNA form, the CDR3 reads TGTGCCAGCAGGTACGGGACAGAGGAAGCTTTCTTT.

In this sample, this clone turned up a few times. The genes are TRBV7-2 and TRBJ2-7, with 11 bases identical to TRBD2. V dropped 1 base and J dropped 2; count of bases not matched to a gene: 4. Germline V gene lookup returns CDR1 SGHTA and CDR2 FQGNSA. The CDR3 sequence is 16 residues long. CDR3 sequence: CASSLDGTSGPYEQYF. CDR3 DNA: TGTGCCAGCAGCTTAGACGGGACTAGCGGTCCCTACGAGCAGTACTTC.

This clone has a handful of counts. The chain is built from TRBV6-6 and TRBJ1-3; D is uncertain. With 10 bases removed from V and 4 bases from J, the gap between germline ends came to 17 bases. This CDR3 comprises 14 residues. Looked up from germline, CDR1 is MNHNY and CDR2 is SVGAGI (reference sequence). The DNA for the CDR3 is TGTGCCACAGAGCGACGGCCAGAGGGAAACACCATATATTTT. It yields the protein CATERRPEGNTIYF.

This chain connects TRBV6-5 to TRBJ1-1; tentatively, D is TRBD1 (6 bases). Germline CDR1 reads MNHEY; CDR2 reads SVGAGI. CDR3 length: 14 amino acids. Trimming shortened V by 0 bases and J by 5 bases, and 10 bases separated the two germline ends. The CDR3 sequence is CASSYSGGKTEAFF. Here the CDR3 DNA reads TGTGCCAGCAGTTACTCGGGGGGCAAGACTGAAGCTTTCTTT.

The rearrangement uses TRBV29-1 and TRBJ1-1; D is unclear. CDR3 length equals 12 residues. The germline CDR1 and CDR2 sequences are SQVTM and ANQGSEA. V was clipped by 6 bases and J by 8 bases, with 16 bases between them. The CDR3 nucleotides read TGCAGCGTAAGTGATTGGGCGCTGGAAGCTTTCTTT. Translated, it gives CSVSDWALEAFF.

This chain uses TRBV10-3 with TRBJ1-5, with a weak D call TRBD1 (5 bases). CDR1 and CDR2 from the germline V gene are ENHRY and SYGVKD. Trimming pared 4 bases from V and 4 bases from J, leaving 8 bases between. The CDR3 runs 13 residues. The CDR3 protein is CAISGEGNQPQHF. Written as DNA, the CDR3 is TGTGCCATCAGTGGGGAGGGGAATCAGCCCCAGCATTTT.

This clone is a singleton in its sample. Just one base apart from a much larger clone, this may be a read error. This chain joins TRBV11-2 and TRBJ1-5; a weak D match, TRBD1 (6 bases). Trimming left V 1 base short and J 3 bases short, with 10 bases between. The CDR3 has 15 residues. Germline values: CDR1 SGHAT, CDR2 FQNNGV. The DNA for the CDR3 is TGTGCCAGCAGCTTAGGGGGACACCCCAATCAGCCCCAGCATTTT. Amino acids: CASSLGGHPNQPQHF.

This clone was recorded a few times. The V and J genes are TRBV28 and TRBJ2-2, with TRBD2 matching 9 bases. CDR1 is MDHEN and CDR2 is SYDVKM in the germline V gene. The CDR3 runs 18 residues. The junction had 10 bases not matched to a gene; V was cut back by 2 bases and J by 3 bases. The CDR3 spells CASSLIQAGLAYTGELFF. CDR3 nucleotide sequence: TGTGCCAGCAGTTTAATACAGGCGGGACTAGCCTACACCGGGGAGCTGTTTTTT.

The V and J genes are TRBV7-6 and TRBJ2-1; the match to TRBD2 covers 9 bases. The V gene end was trimmed by 6 bases and the J gene end by 9 bases; junction bases not matched to a gene: 9. Germline V CDR1 and CDR2: SGHVS, FNYEAQ. The CDR3 has 14 amino acids. Written as DNA, the CDR3 is TGTGCCAGCAGTCTAGCGGGAACCGCCGGTGAGCAGTTCTTC. This codes for CASSLAGTAGEQFF.

V usage is TRBV27 and J usage is TRBJ2-7; TRBD1 matches 11 bases. Germline trimming cut 6 bases from V and 1 base from J; bases unmatched to any gene: 11. CDR1 MNHEY and CDR2 SMNVEV come from the germline V gene (reference sequence). The CDR3 covers 17 residues. The CDR3 bases are TGTGCCAGCAGCCTCGGACAGGGGGCGAAATCTTCCTACGAGCAGTACGTC. Encoded protein: CASSLGQGAKSSYEQYV.

This clone was detected only a few times. This sequence joins TRBV19 and TRBJ2-1, with 10 bases lining up with TRBD2. Germline V gene data show CDR1 as LNHDA and CDR2 as SQIVND (reference sequence). V was clipped by 0 bases and J by 9 bases; unmatched bases: 11. This CDR3 is 17 amino acids long. The CDR3: CASSIDLVLAGFIEQFF. The CDR3 DNA is TGTGCCAGTAGTATAGATCTGGTACTAGCGGGATTCATTGAGCAGTTCTTC.

The V and J genes are TRBV18 and TRBJ2-1; a possible D gene is TRBD2 (6 bases). Germline V CDR1 and CDR2: KGHSH, LQKENI. The CDR3 loop spans 15 amino acids. With 0 bases removed from V and 10 bases from J, the gap between germline ends came to 16 bases. The CDR3 reads CASSPPSGGAGEQFF. CDR3 coding DNA: TGTGCCAGCTCACCACCGTCGGGCGGGGCCGGGGAGCAGTTCTTC.

In this sample, this clone turned up a few times. The CDR3 sequence: CASSPQGGELFF. In DNA form, the CDR3 reads TGTGCCAGCAGCCCGCAGGGTGGGGAGCTGTTTTTT. The J gene is TRBJ2-2, the V gene TRBV11-2; the D gene is possibly TRBD1 (5 bases). The CDR3 runs 12 residues. Deletions cut 5 bases from V and 8 bases from J, with 9 bases between. Germline CDR1 reads SGHAT; CDR2 reads FQNNGV.

This clone showed up many times. The V gene is TRBV10-3, the J gene TRBJ2-1; unclear D gene. The V end was cut by 8 bases, the J end by 6 bases, with 8 bases between. The CDR3 spans 11 residues. Germline CDR1 reads ENHRY; CDR2 reads SYGVKD. CDR3 region: CAIAVGNEQFF. The CDR3 region has the DNA TGTGCCATCGCAGTGGGCAATGAGCAGTTCTTC.

V gene TRBV7-2 combines with J gene TRBJ1-1; TRBD1 might be the D (5 bases). V dropped 3 bases and J dropped 3 bases, with 11 bases sitting between them. Looked up from germline, CDR1 is SGHTA and CDR2 is FQGNSA. The CDR3 sequence is 14 residues long. The CDR3 region is CASSFQGGDTEAFF. DNA for the CDR3: TGTGCCAGCAGCTTCCAGGGAGGAGACACTGAAGCTTTCTTT.

This clone was seen more than once but under ten times. CDR3 protein: CASRTGTTGNTIYF. CDR3 nucleotides: TGTGCCAGCAGGACCGGGACAACAGGAAACACCATATATTTT. The chain is built from TRBV7-9 and TRBJ1-3; TRBD1 is a possible D gene (6 bases). There are 14 residues in the CDR3. Germline V gives CDR1 SEHNR, CDR2 FQNEAQ (reference sequence). V was cut by 6 bases and J by 4 bases, with 13 bases left in between.

This chain uses TRBV5-1 with TRBJ1-1; no reliable D call. The CDR3 contains 12 residues. Germline assignment: CDR1 SGHRS and CDR2 YFSETQ. V lost 7 bases to trimming and J lost 10 bases, with 17 bases between them. This CDR3 reads CASRINDGSAFF. CDR3 sequence (DNA): TGCGCCAGCCGTATCAACGACGGGTCAGCTTTCTTT.

V gene TRBV10-3 combines with J gene TRBJ1-5; D is unresolved. CDR1 and CDR2 from the germline V gene are ENHRY and SYGVKD. V was shortened by 6 bases and J by 2 bases, with 11 bases between the two germline ends. The CDR3 is 14 residues long. As DNA, the CDR3 is TGTGCCATCAGCAAGGACCCAGGCAATCAGCCCCAGCATTTT. It translates to CAISKDPGNQPQHF.